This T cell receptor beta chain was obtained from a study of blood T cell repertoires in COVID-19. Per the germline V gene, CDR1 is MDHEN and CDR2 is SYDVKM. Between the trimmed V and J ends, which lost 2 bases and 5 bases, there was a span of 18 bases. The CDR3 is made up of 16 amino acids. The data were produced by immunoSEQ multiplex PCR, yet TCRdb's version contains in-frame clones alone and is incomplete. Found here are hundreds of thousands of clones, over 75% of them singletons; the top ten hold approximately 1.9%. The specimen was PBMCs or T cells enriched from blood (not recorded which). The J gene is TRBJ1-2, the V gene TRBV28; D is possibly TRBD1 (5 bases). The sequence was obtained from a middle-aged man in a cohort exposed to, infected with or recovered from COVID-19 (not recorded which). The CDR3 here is CASSLGVSGARYGYTF. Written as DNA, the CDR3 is TGTGCCAGCAGTTTAGGAGTGAGCGGGGCGCGTTATGGCTACACCTTC.